This T cell receptor beta chain was profiled in a study of breast tumors, draining lymph nodes, adjacent tissues. Germline CDR1 is SEHNR and CDR2 is FQNEAQ (reference sequence). V gave up 3 bases and J gave up 3 bases, with 11 bases separating them. The CDR3 totals 14 residues. This clonotype was counted at least ten times. Axillary draining lymph nodes of breast cancer patients supplied the node samples. TCRdb re-called the multiplex PCR reads through MiXCR, storing one row per CDR3 protein. The sample lists about 230,000 distinct CDR3 sequences, approximately 31% occurring once. The clonotype comes from a female donor with breast cancer. Some clones in this sample may be carry-over from other donors' samples. The chain has TRBV7-9 and TRBJ2-5; D unclear. The sequenced sample consisted of axillary lymph node tissue. For the CDR3, the DNA is TGTGCCAGCAGCTTTTTTGGGCCAAAAGAGACCCAGTACTTC. It is translated as CASSFFGPKETQYF.